The clone carrying this T cell receptor beta chain appeared a few times. These data originate in a study of cytomegalovirus exposure and HLA in healthy donors. Here immunoSEQ multiplex PCR was the method, and the copy in TCRdb shows in-frame clones only, minus some. Found here are approximately 200,000 clones, 80% to 85% of them singletons; the top ten hold around 1.2%. V was clipped by 5 bases and J by 6 bases, with 13 bases between them. The length of the CDR3 is 14 residues. Germline CDR1 SGHTA, CDR2 FQGTGA. The sample was PBMCs. V gene TRBV7-3 combines with J gene TRBJ2-2, with TRBD2 as a possible D gene (5 bases). The sequence was obtained from a young woman in good health and CMV-seronegative. The chain's CDR3 is CASSPMRTSGELFF. The DNA of the CDR3 is TGTGCCAGCAGCCCTATGCGGACTTCCGGGGAGCTGTTTTTT.